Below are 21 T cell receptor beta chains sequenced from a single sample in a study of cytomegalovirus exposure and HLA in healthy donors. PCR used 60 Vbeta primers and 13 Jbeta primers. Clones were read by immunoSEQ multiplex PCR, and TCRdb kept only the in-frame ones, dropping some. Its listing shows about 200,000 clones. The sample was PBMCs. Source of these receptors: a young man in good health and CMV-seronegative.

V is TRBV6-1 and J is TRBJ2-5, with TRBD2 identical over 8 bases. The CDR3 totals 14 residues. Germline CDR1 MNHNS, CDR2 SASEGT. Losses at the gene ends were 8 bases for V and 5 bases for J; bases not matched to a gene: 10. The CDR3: CASPPGGRGETQYF. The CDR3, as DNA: TGTGCCAGCCCCCCGGGGGGGCGCGGGGAGACCCAGTACTTC.

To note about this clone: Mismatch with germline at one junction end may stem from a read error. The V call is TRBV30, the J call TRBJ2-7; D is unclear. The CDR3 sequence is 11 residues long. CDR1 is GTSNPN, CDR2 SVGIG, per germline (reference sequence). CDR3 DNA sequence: TGTGCCCAGGCGATCTCCTGCGAGCAGTACTTC. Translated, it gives CAQAISCEQYF. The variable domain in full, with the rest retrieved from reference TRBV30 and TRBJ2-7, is SQTIHQWPATLVQPVGSPLSLECTVEGTSNPNLYWYRQAAGRGLQLLFYSVGIGQISSEVPQNLSASRPQDRQFILSSKKLLLSDSGFYLCAQAISCEQYFGPGTRLTVT.

This CDR3 reads CASRKQGHGYTF. CDR3 bases: TGTGCCAGCAGAAAACAGGGGCACGGCTACACCTTC. The chain employs TRBV6-1 and TRBJ1-2, with 7 positions matching TRBD1. The J segment lost 8 bases and the V segment lost 6 bases, leaving 6 bases of the junction unmatched. Germline CDR1 reads MNHNS; CDR2 reads SASEGT. The CDR3 runs to 12 residues.

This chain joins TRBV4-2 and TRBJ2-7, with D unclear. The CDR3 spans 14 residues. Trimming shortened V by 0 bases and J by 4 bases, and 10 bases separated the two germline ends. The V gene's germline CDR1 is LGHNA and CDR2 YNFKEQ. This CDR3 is CASSQDLGAYEQYF. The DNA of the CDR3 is TGTGCCAGCAGCCAAGATCTTGGAGCATACGAGCAGTACTTC.

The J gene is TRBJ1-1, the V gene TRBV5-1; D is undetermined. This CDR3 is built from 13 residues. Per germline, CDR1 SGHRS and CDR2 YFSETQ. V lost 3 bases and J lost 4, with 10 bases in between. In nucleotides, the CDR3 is TGCGCCAGCAGCTGGGAGTCCGGCACTGAAGCTTTCTTT. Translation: CASSWESGTEAFF.

CDR3 DNA: TGTGCCTCGGGGGGGAGCACAGATACGCAGTATTTT. The encoded protein is CASGGSTDTQYF. This chain connects TRBV30 to TRBJ2-3; the match to TRBD2 covers 8 bases. Trimming cost V 7 bases and J 0 bases; bases outside gene matches: 0. The CDR3 contains 12 residues. Germline CDR1 GTSNPN, CDR2 SVGIG (reference sequence).

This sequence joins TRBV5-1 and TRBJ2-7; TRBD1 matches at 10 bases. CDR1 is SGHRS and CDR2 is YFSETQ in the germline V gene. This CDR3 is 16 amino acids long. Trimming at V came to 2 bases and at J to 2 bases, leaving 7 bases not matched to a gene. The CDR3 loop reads CASSFERGQGTYEQYF. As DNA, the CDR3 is TGCGCCAGCAGCTTTGAAAGGGGACAGGGGACCTACGAGCAGTACTTC.

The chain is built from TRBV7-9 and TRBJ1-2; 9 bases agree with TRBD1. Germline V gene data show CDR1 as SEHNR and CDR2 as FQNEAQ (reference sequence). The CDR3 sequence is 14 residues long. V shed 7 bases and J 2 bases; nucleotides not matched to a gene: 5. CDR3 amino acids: CASTTGTGNYGYTF. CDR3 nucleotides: TGTGCCAGCACCACTGGGACAGGGAACTATGGCTACACCTTC.

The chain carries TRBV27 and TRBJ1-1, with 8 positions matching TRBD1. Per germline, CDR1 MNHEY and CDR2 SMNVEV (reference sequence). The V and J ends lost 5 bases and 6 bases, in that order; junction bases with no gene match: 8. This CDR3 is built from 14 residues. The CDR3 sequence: CASSADRVPPEAFF. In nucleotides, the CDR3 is TGTGCCAGCAGTGCGGACAGGGTCCCACCTGAAGCTTTCTTT.

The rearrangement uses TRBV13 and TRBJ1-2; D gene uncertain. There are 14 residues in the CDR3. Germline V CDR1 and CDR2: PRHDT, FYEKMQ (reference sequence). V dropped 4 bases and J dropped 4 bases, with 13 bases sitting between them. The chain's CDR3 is CASSYPPGTYGYTF. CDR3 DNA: TGTGCCAGCAGCTACCCGCCGGGTACCTATGGCTACACCTTC.

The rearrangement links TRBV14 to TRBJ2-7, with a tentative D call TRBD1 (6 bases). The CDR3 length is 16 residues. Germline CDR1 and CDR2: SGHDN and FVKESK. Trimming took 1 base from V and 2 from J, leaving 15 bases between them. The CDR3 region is CASSQARRTDTYEQYF. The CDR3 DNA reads TGTGCCAGCAGCCAAGCTCGACGGACAGATACCTACGAGCAGTACTTC.

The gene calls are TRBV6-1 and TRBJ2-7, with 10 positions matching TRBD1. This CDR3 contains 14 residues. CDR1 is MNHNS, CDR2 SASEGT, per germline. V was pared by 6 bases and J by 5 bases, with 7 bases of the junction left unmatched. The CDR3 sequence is CASSRDRGTHEQYF. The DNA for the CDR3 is TGTGCCAGCAGCCGGGACAGGGGAACCCACGAGCAGTACTTC.

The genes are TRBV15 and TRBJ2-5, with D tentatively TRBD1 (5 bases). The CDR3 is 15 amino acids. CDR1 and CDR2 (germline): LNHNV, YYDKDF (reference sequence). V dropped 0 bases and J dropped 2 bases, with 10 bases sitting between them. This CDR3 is CATSRDGQGQETQYF. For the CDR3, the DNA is TGTGCCACCAGCAGAGACGGACAAGGGCAAGAGACCCAGTACTTC.

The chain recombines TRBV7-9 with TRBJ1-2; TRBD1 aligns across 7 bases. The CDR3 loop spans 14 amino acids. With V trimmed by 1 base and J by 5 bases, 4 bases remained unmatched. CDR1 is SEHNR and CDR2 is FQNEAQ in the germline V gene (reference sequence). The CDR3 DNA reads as TGTGCCAGCAGCTTAGTGGGACAGAGTTATGGCTACACCTTC. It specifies CASSLVGQSYGYTF.

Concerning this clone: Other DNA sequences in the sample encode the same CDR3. In DNA, the CDR3 is TGTGCCAGCAGTGGCGGGGGCGCAGGGGAGACCCAGTACTTC. This sequence encodes CASSGGGAGETQYF. The rearrangement uses TRBV6-1 and TRBJ2-5, with D perhaps TRBD2 (7 bases). Germline CDR1 reads MNHNS; CDR2 reads SASEGT. The CDR3 runs 14 residues. V dropped 4 bases and J dropped 5 bases, with 14 bases sitting between them.

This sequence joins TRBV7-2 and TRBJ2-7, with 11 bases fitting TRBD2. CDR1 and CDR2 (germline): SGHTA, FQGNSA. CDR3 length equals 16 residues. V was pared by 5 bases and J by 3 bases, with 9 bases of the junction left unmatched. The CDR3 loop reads CASSLRTSGPGYEQYF. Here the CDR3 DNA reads TGTGCCAGCAGCCTCCGGACTAGCGGGCCGGGCTACGAGCAGTACTTC.

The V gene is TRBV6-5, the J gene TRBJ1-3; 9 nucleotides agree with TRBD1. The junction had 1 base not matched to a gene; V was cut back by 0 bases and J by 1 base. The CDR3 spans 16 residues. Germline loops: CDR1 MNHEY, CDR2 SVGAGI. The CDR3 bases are TGTGCCAGCAGTTACTCGGGACAGGGTTCTGGAAACACCATATATTTT. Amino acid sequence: CASSYSGQGSGNTIYF.

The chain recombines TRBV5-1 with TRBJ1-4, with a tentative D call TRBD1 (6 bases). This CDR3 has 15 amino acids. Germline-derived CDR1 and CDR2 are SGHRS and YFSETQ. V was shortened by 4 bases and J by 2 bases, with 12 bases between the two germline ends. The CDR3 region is CASSQGTTTNEKLFF. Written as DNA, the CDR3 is TGCGCCAGCAGCCAAGGGACAACGACTAATGAAAAACTGTTTTTT.

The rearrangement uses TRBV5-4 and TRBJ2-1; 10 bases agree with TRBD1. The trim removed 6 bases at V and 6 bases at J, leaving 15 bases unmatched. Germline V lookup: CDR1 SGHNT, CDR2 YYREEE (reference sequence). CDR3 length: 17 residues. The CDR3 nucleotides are TGTGCCAGCATCCTCAGGTCAGGGACAGGGGAGCGCAATGAGCAGTTCTTC. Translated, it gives CASILRSGTGERNEQFF.

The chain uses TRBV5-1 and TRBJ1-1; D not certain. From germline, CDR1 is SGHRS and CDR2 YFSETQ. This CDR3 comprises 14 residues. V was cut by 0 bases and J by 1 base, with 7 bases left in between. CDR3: CASSLGGGNTEAFF. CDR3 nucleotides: TGCGCCAGCAGCTTGGGTGGCGGGAACACTGAAGCTTTCTTT.

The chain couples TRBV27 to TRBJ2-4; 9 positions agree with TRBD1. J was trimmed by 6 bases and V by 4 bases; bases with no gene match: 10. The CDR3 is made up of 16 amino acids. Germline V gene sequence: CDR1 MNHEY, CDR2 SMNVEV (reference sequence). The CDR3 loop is CASSWAGTGTVNIQYF. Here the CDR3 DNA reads TGTGCCAGCAGTTGGGCCGGGACAGGGACGGTAAACATTCAGTACTTC.